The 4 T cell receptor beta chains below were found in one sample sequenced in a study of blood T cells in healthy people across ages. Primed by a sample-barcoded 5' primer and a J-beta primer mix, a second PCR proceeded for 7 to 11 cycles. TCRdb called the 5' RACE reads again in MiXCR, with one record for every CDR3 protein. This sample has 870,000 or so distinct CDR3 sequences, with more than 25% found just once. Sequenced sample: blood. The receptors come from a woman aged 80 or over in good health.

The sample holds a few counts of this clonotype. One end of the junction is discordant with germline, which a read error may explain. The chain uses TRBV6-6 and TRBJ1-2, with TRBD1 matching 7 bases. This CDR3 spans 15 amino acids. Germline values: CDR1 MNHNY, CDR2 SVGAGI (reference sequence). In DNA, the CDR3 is TGTGCCAGCAGCCAACTTGGGACAGATAACTATGGCTGCACCTTC. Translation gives CASSQLGTDNYGCTF.

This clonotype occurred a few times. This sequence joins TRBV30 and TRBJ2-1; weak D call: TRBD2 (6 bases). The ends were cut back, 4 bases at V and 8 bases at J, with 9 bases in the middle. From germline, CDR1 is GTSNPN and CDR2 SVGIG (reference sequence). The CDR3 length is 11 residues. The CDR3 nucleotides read TGTGCCTGGACGGCTAGCGATGAGCAGTTCTTC. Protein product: CAWTASDEQFF.

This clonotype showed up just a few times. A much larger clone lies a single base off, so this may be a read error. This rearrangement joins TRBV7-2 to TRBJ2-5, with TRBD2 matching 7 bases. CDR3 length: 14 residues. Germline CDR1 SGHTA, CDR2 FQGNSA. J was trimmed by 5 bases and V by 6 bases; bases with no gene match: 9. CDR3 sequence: CASRRGLGWETQYF. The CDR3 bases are TGTGCCAGCAGACGAGGACTAGGATGGGAGACCCAGTACTTC.

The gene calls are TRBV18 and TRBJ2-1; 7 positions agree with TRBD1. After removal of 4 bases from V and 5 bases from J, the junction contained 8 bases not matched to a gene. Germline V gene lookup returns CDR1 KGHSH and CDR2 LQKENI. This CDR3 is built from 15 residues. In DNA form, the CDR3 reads TGTGCCAGCTCACTAGCCTGGACAGGAAACAATGAGCAGTTCTTC. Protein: CASSLAWTGNNEQFF.